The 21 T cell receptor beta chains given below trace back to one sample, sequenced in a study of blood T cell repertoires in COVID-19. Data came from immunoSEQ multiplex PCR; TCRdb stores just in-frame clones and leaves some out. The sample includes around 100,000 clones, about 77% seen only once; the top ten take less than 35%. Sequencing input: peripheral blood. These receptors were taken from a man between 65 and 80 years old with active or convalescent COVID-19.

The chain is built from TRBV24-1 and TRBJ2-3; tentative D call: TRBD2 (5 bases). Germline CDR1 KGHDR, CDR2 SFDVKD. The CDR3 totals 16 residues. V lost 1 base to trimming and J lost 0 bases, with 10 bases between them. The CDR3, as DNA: TGTGCCACCAGTGATTTTCTAGCCCCTAGCACAGATACGCAGTATTTT. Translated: CATSDFLAPSTDTQYF.

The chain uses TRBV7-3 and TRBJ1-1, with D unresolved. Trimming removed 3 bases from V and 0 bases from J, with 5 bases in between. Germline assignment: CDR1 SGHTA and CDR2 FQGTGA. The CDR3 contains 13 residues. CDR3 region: CASSFNLNTEAFF. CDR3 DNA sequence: TGTGCCAGCAGCTTTAATCTGAACACTGAAGCTTTCTTT.

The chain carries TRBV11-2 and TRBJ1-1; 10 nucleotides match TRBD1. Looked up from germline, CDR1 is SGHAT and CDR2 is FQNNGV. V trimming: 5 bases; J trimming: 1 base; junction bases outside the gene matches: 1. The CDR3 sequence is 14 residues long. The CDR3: CASSRQGANTEAFF. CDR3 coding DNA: TGTGCCAGCAGCAGACAGGGGGCGAACACTGAAGCTTTCTTT.

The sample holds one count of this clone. CDR3 residues: CASSSGLAGARAQYF. As DNA, the CDR3 is TGTGCCAGCAGTTCGGGACTAGCGGGAGCCCGGGCCCAGTACTTC. This chain connects TRBV27 to TRBJ2-5, with 14 bases matching TRBD2. The germline gives CDR1 MNHEY, CDR2 SMNVEV (reference sequence). The CDR3 loop spans 15 amino acids. V was pared by 4 bases and J by 9 bases, with 7 bases of the junction left unmatched.

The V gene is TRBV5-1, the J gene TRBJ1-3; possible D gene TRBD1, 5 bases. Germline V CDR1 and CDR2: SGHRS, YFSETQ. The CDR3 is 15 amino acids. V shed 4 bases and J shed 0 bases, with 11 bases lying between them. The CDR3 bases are TGCGCCAGCAGCGGCGGGGCCGGCTCTGGAAACACCATATATTTT. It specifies CASSGGAGSGNTIYF.

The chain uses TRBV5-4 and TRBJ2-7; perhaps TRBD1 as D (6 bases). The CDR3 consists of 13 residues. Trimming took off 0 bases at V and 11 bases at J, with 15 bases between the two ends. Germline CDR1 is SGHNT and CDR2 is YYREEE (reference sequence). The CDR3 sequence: CASSLDLGATEYF. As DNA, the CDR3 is TGTGCCAGCAGCTTGGATTTGGGGGCCACGGAGTACTTC.

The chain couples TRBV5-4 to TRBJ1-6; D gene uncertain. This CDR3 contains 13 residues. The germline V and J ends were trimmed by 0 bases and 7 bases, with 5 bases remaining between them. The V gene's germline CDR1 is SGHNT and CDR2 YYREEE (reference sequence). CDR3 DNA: TGTGCCAGCAGCTTGGAATCGAATTCACCCCTCCACTTT. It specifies CASSLESNSPLHF.

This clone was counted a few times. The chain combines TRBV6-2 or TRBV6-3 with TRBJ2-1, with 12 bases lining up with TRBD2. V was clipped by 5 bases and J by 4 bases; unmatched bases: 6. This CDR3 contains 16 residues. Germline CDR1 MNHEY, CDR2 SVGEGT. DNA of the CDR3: TGTGCCAGCAGTAAACTACTAGCGGGGGGATACAATGAGCAGTTCTTC. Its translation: CASSKLLAGGYNEQFF.

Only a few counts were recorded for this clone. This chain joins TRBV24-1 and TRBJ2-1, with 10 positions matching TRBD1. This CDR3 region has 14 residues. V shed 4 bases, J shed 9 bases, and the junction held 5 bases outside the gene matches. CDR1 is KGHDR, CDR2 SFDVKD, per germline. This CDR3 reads CATSEPGQGREQFF. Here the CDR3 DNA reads TGTGCCACCAGTGAGCCGGGACAGGGGCGTGAGCAGTTCTTC.

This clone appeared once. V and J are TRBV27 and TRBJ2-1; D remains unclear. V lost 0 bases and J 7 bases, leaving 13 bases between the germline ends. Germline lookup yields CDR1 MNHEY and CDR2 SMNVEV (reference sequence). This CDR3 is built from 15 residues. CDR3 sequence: CASSLSGVQRNEQFF. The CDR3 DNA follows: TGTGCCAGCAGTTTATCGGGTGTTCAGAGGAATGAGCAGTTCTTC.

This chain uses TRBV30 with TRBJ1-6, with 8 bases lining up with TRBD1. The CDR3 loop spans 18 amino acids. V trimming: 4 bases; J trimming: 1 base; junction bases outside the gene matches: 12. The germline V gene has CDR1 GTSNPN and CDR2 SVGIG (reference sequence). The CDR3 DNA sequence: TGTGCCTGGAACGCCGGGACAGGCAAACGATCCTATAATTCACCCCTCCACTTT. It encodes CAWNAGTGKRSYNSPLHF.

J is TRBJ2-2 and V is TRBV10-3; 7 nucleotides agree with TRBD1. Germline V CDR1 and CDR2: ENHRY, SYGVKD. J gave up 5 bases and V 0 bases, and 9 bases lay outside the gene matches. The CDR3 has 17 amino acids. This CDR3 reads CAISESPPDRETGELFF. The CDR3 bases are TGTGCCATCAGTGAGTCACCCCCCGACAGGGAAACCGGGGAGCTGTTTTTT.

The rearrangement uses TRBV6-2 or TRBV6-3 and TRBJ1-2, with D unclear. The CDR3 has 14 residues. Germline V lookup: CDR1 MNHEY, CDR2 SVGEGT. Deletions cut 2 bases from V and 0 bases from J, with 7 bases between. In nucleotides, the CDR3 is TGTGCCAGCAGTTACGCCAGTCCTAACTATGGCTACACCTTC. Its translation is CASSYASPNYGYTF.

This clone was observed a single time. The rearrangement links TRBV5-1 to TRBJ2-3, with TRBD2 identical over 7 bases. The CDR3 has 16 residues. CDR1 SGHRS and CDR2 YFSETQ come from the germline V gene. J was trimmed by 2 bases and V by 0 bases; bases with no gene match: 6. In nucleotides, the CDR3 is TGCGCCAGCAGCTTGGCCGCAGCGGGGTTCACAGATACGCAGTATTTT. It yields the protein CASSLAAAGFTDTQYF.

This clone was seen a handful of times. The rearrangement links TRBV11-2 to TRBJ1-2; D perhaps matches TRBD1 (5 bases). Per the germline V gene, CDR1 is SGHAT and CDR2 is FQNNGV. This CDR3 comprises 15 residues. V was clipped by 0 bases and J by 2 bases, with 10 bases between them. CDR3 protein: CASSLEPGVNYGYTF. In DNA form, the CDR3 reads TGTGCCAGCAGCTTAGAGCCGGGGGTGAACTATGGCTACACCTTC.

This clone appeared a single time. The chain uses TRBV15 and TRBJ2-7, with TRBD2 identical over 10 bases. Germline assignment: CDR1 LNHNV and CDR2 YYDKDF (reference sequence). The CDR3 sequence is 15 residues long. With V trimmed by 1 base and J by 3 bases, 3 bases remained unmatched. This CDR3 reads CATSRGTSGNYEQYF. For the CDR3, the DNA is TGTGCCACCAGCAGAGGCACTAGCGGGAACTACGAGCAGTACTTC.

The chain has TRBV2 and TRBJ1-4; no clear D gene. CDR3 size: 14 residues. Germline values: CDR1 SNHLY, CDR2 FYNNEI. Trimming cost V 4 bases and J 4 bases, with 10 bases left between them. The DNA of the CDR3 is TGTGCCAGCAGTGTGAAGACAATTAATGAAAAACTGTTTTTT. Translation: CASSVKTINEKLFF.

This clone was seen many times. The CDR3 loop reads CASTSGGYEQYF. CDR3 DNA sequence: TGTGCCTCAACTAGCGGAGGGTACGAGCAGTACTTC. The chain carries TRBV30 and TRBJ2-7; 8 nucleotides agree with TRBD2. This CDR3 has 12 amino acids. Germline V gene data show CDR1 as GTSNPN and CDR2 as SVGIG (reference sequence). V was pared by 7 bases and J by 4 bases, with 6 bases of the junction left unmatched.

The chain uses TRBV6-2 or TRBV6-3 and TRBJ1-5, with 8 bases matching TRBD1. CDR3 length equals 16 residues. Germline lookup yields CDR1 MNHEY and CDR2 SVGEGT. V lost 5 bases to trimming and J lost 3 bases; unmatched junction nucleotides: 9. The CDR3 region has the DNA TGTGCCAGCAGTATGGATCAGGGGGCAGACAATCAGCCCCAGCATTTT. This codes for CASSMDQGADNQPQHF.

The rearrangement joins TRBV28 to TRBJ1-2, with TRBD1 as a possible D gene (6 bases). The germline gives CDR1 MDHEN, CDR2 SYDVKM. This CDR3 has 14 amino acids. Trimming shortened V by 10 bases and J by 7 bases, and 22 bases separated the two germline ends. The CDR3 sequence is CATGYRGGGAGYTF. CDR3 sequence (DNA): TGTGCCACCGGATACCGGGGAGGGGGAGCTGGCTACACCTTC.

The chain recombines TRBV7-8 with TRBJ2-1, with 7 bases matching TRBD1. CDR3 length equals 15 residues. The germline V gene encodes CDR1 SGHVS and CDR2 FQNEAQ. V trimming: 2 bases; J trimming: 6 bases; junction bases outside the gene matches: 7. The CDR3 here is CASSLIEGQTNEQFF. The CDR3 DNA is TGTGCCAGCAGCTTAATCGAGGGACAGACCAATGAGCAGTTCTTC.